These T cell receptor beta chains were read from a single sample in a study of T-cell memory formation after mild COVID-19. TCRdb passed the 5' RACE reads through MiXCR, listing each CDR3 protein once. The sample lists nearly 350,000 distinct CDR3 sequences, 10% to 15% occurring once. The material sequenced was PBMCs or a T cell subset sorted from them (not recorded which). These TCRs come from a man aged 18-30 years who had mild COVID-19 (a few samples of this study predate the infection). Cell type and time point are not known. The conserved cysteine and the conserved F or W are not part of the CDR3 here.

TRBV7-2	TRBJ2-7	14	ASSLVTGTASYEQY
TRBV15	TRBJ2-1	14	ATSLEASGGYNEQF
TRBV4-2	TRBJ1-1	12	ASSDRGAGTEAF
TRBV19	TRBJ2-6	15	ATNKRDRDPGANVLT
TRBV6-6	TRBJ1-1	13	ASRYTGAGNTEAF
TRBV9	TRBJ2-5	11	ASSYVNEETQY
TRBV19	TRBJ1-1	14	ASSNALGQGGTEAF
TRBV6-5	TRBJ2-1	12	ASSYPGTHNEQF
TRBV28	TRBJ2-4	13	ASSPPLAGENIQY
TRBV7-3	TRBJ2-6	15	ASSPGLPSSGANVLT
TRBV29-1	TRBJ2-3	13	SVEPPTGGTDTQY
TRBV7-3	TRBJ1-2	11	ASSLTAFYGYT
TRBV6-2/TRBV6-3	TRBJ1-1	12	ASSLQGSYTEAF
TRBV6-5	TRBJ1-4	12	AVRRASTNEKLF
TRBV7-9	TRBJ1-1	12	ASRPQVGNTEAF
TRBV5-4	TRBJ2-1	12	ASSLAGQGDEQF
TRBV24-1	TRBJ2-2	11	ATGSPNTGELF
TRBV29-1	TRBJ2-1	11	SVAGGGNNEQF
TRBV7-2	TRBJ2-7	13	ASSRWTSGGDSPY
TRBV7-3	TRBJ2-7	15	ASSLAGGPGSSYEQY
TRBV7-6	TRBJ2-2	14	ASSLAGAGNTGELF
TRBV20-1	TRBJ1-2	9	SAREVSGYT
TRBV15	TRBJ2-5	12	ATSREDFQETQY
TRBV3-1	TRBJ1-6	11	ASTITAGSPLH
TRBV6-2/TRBV6-3	TRBJ2-2	11	ASIRQNTGELF
TRBV12-3/TRBV12-4	TRBJ1-5	13	ASSHRAGGAQPQH
TRBV28	TRBJ2-2	13	ASSLGSPNTGELF
TRBV20-1	TRBJ2-3	13	SAPSGASSTDTQY
TRBV27	TRBJ1-4	11	ASSPPGEEKLF
TRBV7-9	TRBJ1-6	12	ASSLEPRNSPLH
TRBV5-6	TRBJ1-2	13	ASSTAGQGYYGYT
TRBV29-1	TRBJ2-7	9	SVWDSYEQY